The 14 T cell receptor beta chains reported below all come from one sample, sequenced in a study of regulatory T cells in long-lasting Graves disease. Through Arm-PCR of CDR3 regions and iRepertoire HTBI primers, TCR beta libraries were built. TCRdb re-called the multiplex PCR reads through MiXCR, storing one row per CDR3 protein. Of 350,000 to 500,000 distinct CDR3 sequences listed, around 20% are singletons. Described time point: persistent/refractory GD, antithyroid drugs over 5 years with positive TRAb. The TCR library was prepared using RNA isolated from PBMCs. The sequencing used peripheral blood mononuclear cells (PBMCs), collected when the disease was refractory, from a patient treated with antithyroid drugs. All receptors come from a female donor with Graves disease.

There are a few counts of this clonotype. The V and J genes are TRBV6-2 or TRBV6-3 and TRBJ1-5; no firm D call. Germline-derived CDR1 and CDR2 are MNHEY and SVGEGT. Trimming left V 6 bases short and J 0 bases short, with 9 bases between. This CDR3 spans 14 amino acids. This CDR3 reads CASRDPNSNQPQHF. The CDR3 DNA reads TGTGCCAGCAGGGACCCGAATAGCAATCAGCCCCAGCATTTT.

This clonotype was seen at least ten times. The chain recombines TRBV29-1 with TRBJ2-4; 7 nucleotides line up with TRBD2. Germline assignment: CDR1 SQVTM and CDR2 ANQGSEA. J lost 0 bases, V lost 5 bases, and 4 bases had no gene match. The CDR3 has 14 residues. The CDR3 region is CSVTSAEAKNIQYF. The CDR3, as DNA: TGCAGCGTTACTAGCGCCGAAGCCAAAAACATTCAGTACTTC.

This clonotype was seen a few times. The chain is built from TRBV19 and TRBJ2-5, with 12 bases identical to TRBD2. CDR1 is LNHDA and CDR2 is SQIVND in the germline V gene (reference sequence). The CDR3 runs to 21 residues. V lost 2 bases to trimming and J lost 4 bases; unmatched junction nucleotides: 20. The CDR3 bases are TGTGCCAGTAGTATATACCCTCCCCTGTCTAGCGGGAGGGTAAAAAGAGAGACCCAGTACTTC. Protein: CASSIYPPLSSGRVKRETQYF.

This clonotype was counted at least ten times. The rearrangement uses TRBV13 and TRBJ2-7; TRBD1 matches 9 bases. The ends lost 3 bases at V and 2 bases at J; junction bases unmatched: 8. CDR1 PRHDT and CDR2 FYEKMQ come from the germline V gene (reference sequence). This CDR3 is 16 amino acids long. In DNA form, the CDR3 reads TGTGCCAGCAGCTTTGGCACAGGGGGCCGCGCCTACGAGCAGTACTTC. Protein: CASSFGTGGRAYEQYF. The entire variable domain, with the rest obtained from reference TRBV13 and TRBJ2-7, is as follows: AAGVIQSPRHLIKEKRETATLKCYPIPRHDTVYWYQQGPGQDPQFLISFYEKMQSDKGSIPDRFSAQQFSDYHSELNMSSLELGDSALYFCASSFGTGGRAYEQYFGPGTRLTVT.

Ten or more counts support this clonotype. The chain joins TRBV6-1 to TRBJ2-5; 9 bases map to TRBD2. J was trimmed by 2 bases and V by 7 bases; bases with no gene match: 8. The CDR3 spans 15 residues. The germline CDR1 and CDR2 sequences are MNHNS and SASEGT. In DNA, the CDR3 is TGTGCCAGCACAGGTAGCGGGAGAGGGCAAGAGACCCAGTACTTC. The encoded protein is CASTGSGRGQETQYF.

The V gene is TRBV27, the J gene TRBJ1-6, with D perhaps matching TRBD1 (5 bases). With 2 bases removed from V and 7 bases from J, the gap between germline ends came to 12 bases. Germline V gene lookup returns CDR1 MNHEY and CDR2 SMNVEV (reference sequence). This CDR3 spans 15 amino acids. The DNA for the CDR3 is TGTGCCAGCAGTTTACTGGGACGGTTAAATTCACCCCTCCACTTT. Its protein is CASSLLGRLNSPLHF.

The chain uses TRBV11-3 and TRBJ2-1; the match to TRBD2 covers 8 bases. The junction had 4 bases not matched to a gene; V was cut back by 3 bases and J by 9 bases. The CDR3 is 13 amino acids. CDR1 and CDR2 (germline): SGHNT, YENEEA. DNA for the CDR3: TGTGCCAGCAGCTTGACCCGGGGGGGTGAGCAGTTCTTC. Translation gives CASSLTRGGEQFF.

The rearrangement links TRBV28 to TRBJ2-1, with TRBD2 matching 13 bases. After removal of 5 bases from V and 8 bases from J, the junction contained 3 bases not matched to a gene. Germline V gene lookup returns CDR1 MDHEN and CDR2 SYDVKM. The CDR3 is 14 residues long. The CDR3 DNA follows: TGTGCCAGCAGTGGACTAGCGGGAGATGATGAGCAGTTCTTC. Translating it yields CASSGLAGDDEQFF. The full variable domain, rest sourced from reference TRBV28 and TRBJ2-1, is DVKVTQSSRYLVKRTGEKVFLECVQDMDHENMFWYRQDPGLGLRLIYFSYDVKMKEKGDIPEGYSVSREKKERFSLILESASTNQTSMYLCASSGLAGDDEQFFGPGTRLTVL.

A note on this clonotype: This may be a read error: a much more frequent sequence differs by one nucleotide. This sequence joins TRBV11-1 and TRBJ2-1, with D possibly matching TRBD2 (6 bases). The V gene's germline CDR1 is SGHAT and CDR2 FQDESV (reference sequence). V shed 1 base and J shed 5 bases, with 24 bases lying between them. The CDR3 is 19 amino acids. CDR3 residues: CASSLVLGRLGGLHNEQFF. As DNA, the CDR3 is TGTGCCAGCAGCTTAGTTCTTGGTAGGCTAGGAGGGCTCCACAATGAGCAGTTCTTC. Full variable domain (rest looked up from reference TRBV11-1 and TRBJ2-1): EAEVAQSPRYKITEKSQAVAFWCDPISGHATLYWYRQILGQGPELLVQFQDESVVDDSQLPKDRFSAERLKGVDSTLKIQPAELGDSAMYLCASSLVLGRLGGLHNEQFFGPGTRLTVL.

Comment on this clonotype: At one end the junction does not follow the germline gene, possibly because of a read error. The chain recombines TRBV9 with TRBJ2-7, with 8 bases identical to TRBD2. The CDR3 runs 16 residues. The germline V gene encodes CDR1 SGDLS and CDR2 YYNGEE. The CDR3 DNA is TGTGCCAGCAGCGCGCAAGCGGGGGACGGGGCCCACGAGCAGTGCTTC. Translation gives CASSAQAGDGAHEQCF.

This clonotype was detected ten times or more. In DNA form, the CDR3 reads TGTGCCAGCAGTTCCCAGGGGACAGGGGGCCGTCAGCCCCAGCATTTT. Its translation is CASSSQGTGGRQPQHF. This chain links TRBV12-3 or TRBV12-4 with TRBJ1-5, with TRBD1 identical over 12 bases. The CDR3 contains 16 residues. Trimming took 4 bases from V and 6 from J; bases not matched to a gene: 7.

The genes are TRBV7-3 and TRBJ2-1, with TRBD1 identical over 8 bases. In germline, CDR1 is SGHTA, CDR2 FQGTGA. The V and J ends lost 5 bases and 3 bases, in that order; junction bases with no gene match: 6. The CDR3 is 15 amino acids. The CDR3 is CASSPGQGGYNEQFF. The CDR3 coding sequence is TGTGCCAGCAGCCCAGGACAGGGCGGCTACAATGAGCAGTTCTTC.

This clonotype has at least ten counts. The rearrangement joins TRBV2 to TRBJ2-5, with no clear D. V lost 6 bases to trimming and J lost 5 bases, with 19 bases between them. The CDR3 spans 15 residues. Germline V gene lookup returns CDR1 SNHLY and CDR2 FYNNEI. The CDR3 sequence: CASRPRWISRETQYF. CDR3 nucleotides: TGTGCCAGCAGGCCCCGCTGGATTTCGCGGGAGACCCAGTACTTC.

This clonotype appeared many times. The chain is built from TRBV12-3 or TRBV12-4 and TRBJ1-2; TRBD1 is a possible D gene (5 bases). Trimming left V 3 bases short and J 2 bases short, with 16 bases between. The CDR3 is made up of 16 amino acids. The CDR3 nucleotides are TGTGCCAGCAGTTTTACGGCGCGGGGGGAGAACTATGGCTACACCTTC. It translates to CASSFTARGENYGYTF.